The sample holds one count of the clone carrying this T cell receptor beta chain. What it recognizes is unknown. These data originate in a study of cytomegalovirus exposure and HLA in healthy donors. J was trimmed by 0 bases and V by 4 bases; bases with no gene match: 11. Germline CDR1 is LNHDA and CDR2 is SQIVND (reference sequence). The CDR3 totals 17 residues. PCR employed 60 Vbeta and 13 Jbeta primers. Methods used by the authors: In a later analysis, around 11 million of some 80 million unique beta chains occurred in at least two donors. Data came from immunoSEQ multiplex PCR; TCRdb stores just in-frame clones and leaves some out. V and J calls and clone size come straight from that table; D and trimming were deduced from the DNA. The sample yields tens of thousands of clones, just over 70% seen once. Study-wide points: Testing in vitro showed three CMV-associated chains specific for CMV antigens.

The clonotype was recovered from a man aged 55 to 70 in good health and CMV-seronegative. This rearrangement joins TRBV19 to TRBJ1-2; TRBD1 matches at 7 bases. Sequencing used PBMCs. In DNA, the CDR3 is TGTGCCAGTAGTACCCCGGCAGGGGGTAAAGCTAACTATGGCTACACCTTC. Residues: CASSTPAGGKANYGYTF.